The rows below give T cell receptor beta chains drawn from one sample of a study of cytomegalovirus exposure and HLA in healthy donors. Profiling relied on immunoSEQ multiplex PCR, and the TCRdb table lists in-frame clones only, not all of them. The sample includes 95,000 to 150,000 clones, roughly nine tenths of them seen just once. Sequenced: PBMCs. These receptors were taken from a woman under 30 in good health and CMV-seronegative. CDR3s include the opening cysteine and the closing phenylalanine or tryptophan. The D gene is left open where the match is weak. Not all rows give a size; the values are once, few, many and, for expanded clones, a class.

V	J	D	size	CDR3	DNA
TRBV10-3	TRBJ1-5	NA	NA	CAISGGEGQPQHF	TGTGCCATCAGTGGAGGGGAGGGTCAGCCCCAGCATTTT
TRBV27	TRBJ2-7	NA	NA	CASSTQDSYEQYF	TGTGCCAGCAGTACCCAAGACAGTTACGAGCAGTACTTC
TRBV5-8	TRBJ1-2	NA	NA	CASSSGRVYGYTF	TGTGCCAGCAGCTCAGGGAGGGTGTATGGCTACACCTTC
TRBV6-1	TRBJ2-7	TRBD1	NA	CASNAQGAHYEQYF	TGTGCCAGCAACGCCCAGGGGGCGCACTACGAGCAGTACTTC
TRBV10-2	TRBJ1-5	NA	NA	CASRGGSNQPQHF	TGCGCCAGCCGGGGGGGGAGCAATCAGCCCCAGCATTTT
TRBV9	TRBJ2-1	NA	NA	CASSVESPRSLNEQFF	TGTGCCAGCAGCGTAGAAAGCCCCCGGAGTCTTAATGAGCAGTTCTTC
TRBV5-5	TRBJ2-1	TRBD1	NA	CASSLGPGGQGEQFF	TGTGCCAGCAGCTTAGGGCCAGGGGGCCAAGGTGAGCAGTTCTTC
TRBV29-1	TRBJ2-2	TRBD1	NA	CSAGTGGTGELFF	TGCAGCGCGGGAACAGGGGGCACCGGGGAGCTGTTTTTT
TRBV2	TRBJ2-2	NA	NA	CASRGRDGVTGELFF	TGTGCCAGCCGTGGCCGGGATGGAGTCACCGGGGAGCTGTTTTTT
TRBV19	TRBJ2-7	NA	NA	CASSISRRGEQYF	TGTGCCAGTAGTATAAGCAGGAGGGGCGAGCAGTACTTC
TRBV5-1	TRBJ1-1	NA	once	CASSLGGGEGTEAFF	TGCGCCAGCAGCTTGGGGGGAGGGGAAGGGACTGAAGCTTTCTTT
TRBV5-1	TRBJ2-3	TRBD2	NA	CASSWRLAGVGVPDTQYF	TGCGCCAGCAGCTGGAGACTAGCGGGAGTTGGGGTTCCAGATACGCAGTATTTT
TRBV12-5	TRBJ2-1	NA	NA	CASGPQLVF	TGTGCTAGTGGTCCACAACTAGTCTTC
TRBV15	TRBJ2-3	NA	NA	CATSSGRQGADTQYF	TGTGCCACCAGCAGCGGGAGACAGGGAGCAGATACGCAGTATTTT
TRBV19	TRBJ2-7	TRBD2	once	CASSVAGGPYEQYF	TGTGCCAGTAGTGTGGCGGGAGGGCCCTACGAGCAGTACTTC
TRBV7-6	TRBJ1-2	NA	NA	CASSLGAGNGYTF	TGTGCCAGCAGCTTAGGGGCAGGAAATGGCTACACCTTC
TRBV4-1	TRBJ2-7	NA	NA	CASSQDTPKQGYEQYF	TGCGCCAGCAGCCAAGATACACCCAAACAGGGCTACGAGCAGTACTTC
TRBV19	TRBJ2-5	TRBD1	once	CASSGRTGGQETQYF	TGTGCCAGTAGTGGTAGGACAGGGGGCCAAGAGACCCAGTACTTC
TRBV2	TRBJ2-1	TRBD2	few	CASRAGLYNEQFF	TGTGCCAGCAGAGCGGGACTTTACAATGAGCAGTTCTTC
TRBV2	TRBJ2-3	TRBD2	NA	CASNGLAGEFQTDTQYF	TGTGCCAGCAACGGACTAGCGGGAGAGTTTCAGACAGATACGCAGTATTTT
TRBV7-9	TRBJ1-3	TRBD1	once	CASSIPGGPSSGNTIYF	TGTGCCAGCAGTATTCCAGGGGGGCCAAGCTCTGGAAACACCATATATTTT
TRBV7-9	TRBJ2-1	TRBD2	NA	CASSVHRGLAGVFYNEQFF	TGTGCCAGCAGCGTACACCGTGGGCTAGCGGGAGTGTTCTACAATGAGCAGTTCTTC
TRBV7-3	TRBJ2-3	NA	NA	CASSPGASTDTQYF	TGTGCCAGCAGCCCTGGAGCCAGCACAGATACGCAGTATTTT
TRBV9	TRBJ2-2	NA	NA	CASSVDLSRGELFF	TGTGCCAGCAGCGTAGACCTCTCGAGGGGGGAGCTGTTTTTT
TRBV6-6	TRBJ1-2	TRBD1	NA	CASSYEQGNGYTF	TGTGCCAGCAGTTACGAACAGGGGAATGGCTACACCTTC
TRBV19	TRBJ1-5	NA	NA	CASSMGQTSQPQHF	TGTGCCAGTAGTATGGGGCAGACCAGTCAGCCCCAGCATTTT
TRBV10-3	TRBJ2-7	TRBD1	NA	CATFGQGGEQYF	TGTGCCACCTTTGGACAGGGGGGCGAGCAGTACTTC
TRBV15	TRBJ2-7	NA	NA	CATSSPTGLLYF	TGTGCCACCAGCAGTCCCACAGGGTTGTTGTACTTC
TRBV7-6	TRBJ2-5	TRBD2	once	CASSFLSIPGTSARETQYF	TGTGCCAGCAGCTTTCTCTCTATTCCCGGGACTAGCGCGAGGGAGACCCAGTACTTC
TRBV5-4	TRBJ2-1	TRBD2	NA	CASSLEWWLAGTYEQFF	TGTGCCAGCAGCTTGGAGTGGTGGCTAGCGGGAACGTATGAGCAGTTCTTC
TRBV7-6	TRBJ1-6	TRBD1	NA	CASSPGQGNSPLHF	TGTGCCAGCAGCCCGGGACAGGGAAACTCACCCCTCCACTTT
TRBV14	TRBJ2-7	NA	NA	CASSQGLTSYEQYF	TGTGCCAGCAGCCAAGGACTCACCTCCTACGAGCAGTACTTC
TRBV5-8	TRBJ2-3	NA	NA	CASRMAGVHTDTQYF	TGTGCCAGCAGGATGGCAGGGGTCCACACAGATACGCAGTATTTT
TRBV28	TRBJ2-7	NA	NA	CASSHSGSREYEQYF	TGTGCCAGCAGTCATAGTGGTAGCCGCGAATACGAGCAGTACTTC
TRBV29-1	TRBJ2-2	NA	NA	CSVEGGNTGELFF	TGCAGCGTTGAAGGCGGGAACACCGGGGAGCTGTTTTTT
TRBV11-3	TRBJ2-5	TRBD2	NA	CASSLDQGLAGEAEETQYF	TGTGCCAGCAGCTTAGATCAGGGACTAGCGGGAGAGGCGGAAGAGACCCAGTACTTC
TRBV7-9	TRBJ1-1	TRBD1	NA	CASSPAGQMNTEAFF	TGTGCCAGCAGCCCCGCGGGACAGATGAACACTGAAGCTTTCTTT
TRBV18	TRBJ2-3	NA	NA	CASSPPGDIRTDTQYF	TGTGCCAGCTCACCACCGGGGGACATACGAACAGATACGCAGTATTTT
TRBV2	TRBJ2-3	TRBD2	NA	CASSQAGGPRDTQYF	TGTGCCAGCAGTCAAGCGGGAGGGCCGAGAGATACGCAGTATTTT
TRBV10-3	TRBJ2-1	NA	NA	CAISATDTPAEQFF	TGTGCCATCAGTGCCACCGACACGCCGGCTGAGCAGTTCTTC
TRBV6-5	TRBJ2-2	NA	once	CASSYSTARGELFF	TGTGCCAGCAGTTACTCGACCGCCAGGGGGGAGCTGTTTTTT
TRBV5-1	TRBJ2-5	TRBD2	NA	CASSSNIQRGETQYF	TGCGCCAGCAGCTCTAACATACAGCGGGGAGAGACCCAGTACTTC
TRBV5-4	TRBJ2-3	NA	NA	CASSQRDWYTDTQYF	TGTGCCAGCAGCCAACGGGACTGGTACACAGATACGCAGTATTTT
TRBV4-1	TRBJ2-3	NA	NA	CASSQSLATDTQYF	TGCGCCAGCAGCCAGTCACTAGCCACAGATACGCAGTATTTT
TRBV19	TRBJ2-1	TRBD2	NA	CASSPSSGIILQEQFF	TGTGCCAGTAGTCCTTCTAGCGGGATTATCCTTCAGGAGCAGTTCTTC
TRBV7-9	TRBJ2-7	TRBD1	NA	CASSSRDRTYEQYF	TGTGCCAGCAGCTCACGGGACAGGACCTACGAGCAGTACTTC
TRBV7-9	TRBJ2-3	TRBD2	NA	CASSTTSGMTDTQYF	TGTGCCAGCAGCACTACTAGCGGGATGACAGATACGCAGTATTTT
TRBV5-1	TRBJ2-7	TRBD1	NA	CASSLGSLGDRGSDF	TGCGCCAGCAGCTTAGGGTCCCTCGGGGACAGGGGGTCGGACTTC
TRBV5-8	TRBJ2-7	NA	NA	CASSGETVYEQYF	TGTGCCAGCAGCGGGGAGACTGTTTACGAGCAGTACTTC
TRBV15	TRBJ2-7	NA	NA	CATSRDREYEQYF	TGTGCCACCAGCAGAGATCGGGAATACGAGCAGTACTTC
TRBV9	TRBJ2-6	NA	NA	CASSVLKTVSSGANVLTF	TGTGCCAGCAGCGTCCTGAAGACAGTAAGCTCTGGGGCCAACGTCCTGACTTTC
TRBV29-1	TRBJ2-7	TRBD2	NA	CSVGGLAGRPYEQYF	TGCAGCGTTGGGGGACTAGCGGGACGTCCCTACGAGCAGTACTTC
TRBV28	TRBJ2-1	TRBD2	NA	CASSPGLAASYNEQFF	TGTGCCAGCAGCCCGGGACTAGCAGCTTCCTACAATGAGCAGTTCTTC
TRBV28	TRBJ2-7	TRBD1	NA	CASSSGQGMNEQYF	TGTGCCAGCAGTTCCGGACAGGGGATGAACGAGCAGTACTTC